This T cell receptor (beta chain) comes out of a study of early T cells in non-severe SARS-CoV-2 infection. Study at large: Sequencing targeted bulk RNA from unsorted whole blood, leaving chains unpaired.

This CDR3 contains 12 residues. Germline CDR1 is SQVTM and CDR2 is ANQGSEA. Trimming pared 4 bases from V and 6 bases from J, leaving 10 bases between. Unique molecular identifiers were attached to individual cDNA molecules. TCRdb ran MiXCR on the 5' RACE reads and lists one entry per CDR3 protein. Of over 7,500 distinct CDR3 sequences listed, about 5% are singletons. The sample holds many counts of this clonotype. The specimen sequenced was whole blood. This sequence was found in an adult who was a healthcare worker with PCR-confirmed SARS-CoV-2 infection or an uninfected control (not recorded which). The chain links TRBV29-1 to TRBJ2-1; the D is unclear. This chain's CDR3 is CSVAHPFNEQFF. Here the CDR3 DNA reads TGCAGCGTTGCACACCCTTTCAATGAGCAGTTCTTC.